This T cell receptor (beta chain) was found in a study of glioma-infiltrating T cells. Study information: Sequencing aimed for about 4- to 10-fold coverage of 950,000 to 1,000,000 peripheral T cells.

Amplification of TCR alpha and beta CDR3 regions from RNA used iRepertoire nested multiplex PCR. Tissue mRNA or PBMC total RNA, roughly 90-450 ng, went into one-step reverse transcription and amplification. From the multiplex PCR reads, TCRdb called clonotypes with MiXCR, one entry per CDR3 protein. Of approximately 400,000 distinct CDR3 sequences in the sample, approximately 42% were seen once. General observations from the study: CDR3 overlap between tissue and blood was very small. Shared blood CDR3 signature motifs marked patients with low tissue-blood divergence.

With regard to this clonotype: Its antigen is not identified.

This CDR3 comprises 15 residues. Trimming took 2 bases from V and 6 from J, leaving 14 bases between them. The receptor comes from a human donor with low-grade glioma or glioblastoma, undergoing nonglioma brain surgery, or in good health (not recorded which). The chain combines TRBV12-3 or TRBV12-4 with TRBJ2-1; perhaps D is TRBD1 or TRBD2 (5 bases each). The sample taken for sequencing was glioma tissue, nonneoplastic brain tissue, or PBMCs (not recorded which). In nucleotides, the CDR3 is TGTGCCAGCAGTTTACGGAGGTCCAGGGTCAATGAGCAGTTCTTC. The encoded protein is CASSLRRSRVNEQFF.